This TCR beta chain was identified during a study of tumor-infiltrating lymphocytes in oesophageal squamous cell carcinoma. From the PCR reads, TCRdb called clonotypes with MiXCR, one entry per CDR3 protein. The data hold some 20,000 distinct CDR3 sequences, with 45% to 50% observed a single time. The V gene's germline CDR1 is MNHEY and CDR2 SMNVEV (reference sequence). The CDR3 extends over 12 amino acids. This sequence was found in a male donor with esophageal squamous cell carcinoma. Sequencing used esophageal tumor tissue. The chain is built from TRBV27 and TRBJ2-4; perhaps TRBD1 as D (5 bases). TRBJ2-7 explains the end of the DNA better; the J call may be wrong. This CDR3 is CASRSQGYEQYF. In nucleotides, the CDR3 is TGTGCCAGCAGGTCGCAGGGCTACGAGCAGTACTTC.